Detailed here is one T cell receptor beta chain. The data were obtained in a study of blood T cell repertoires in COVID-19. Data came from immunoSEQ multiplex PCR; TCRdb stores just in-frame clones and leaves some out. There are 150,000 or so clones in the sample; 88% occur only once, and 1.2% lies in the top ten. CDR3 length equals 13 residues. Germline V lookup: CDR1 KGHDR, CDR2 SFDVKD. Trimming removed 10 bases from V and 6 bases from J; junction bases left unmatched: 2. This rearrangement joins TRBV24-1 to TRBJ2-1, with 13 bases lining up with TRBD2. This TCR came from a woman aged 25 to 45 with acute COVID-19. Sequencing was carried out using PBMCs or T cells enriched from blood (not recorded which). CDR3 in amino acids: CATGLAGLNEQFF. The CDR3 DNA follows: TGTGCCACGGGACTAGCGGGGCTCAATGAGCAGTTCTTC.